This entry lists 21 T cell receptor beta chains sequenced from one sample in a study of T cells in narcolepsy. Here immunoSEQ multiplex PCR was the method, and the copy in TCRdb shows in-frame clones only, minus some. The sample has about 30,000 clones, under 85% seen once. Sequenced sample: CD45RA- memory CD4+ T cells from PBMCs. These receptors all come from a human donor with narcolepsy.

The chain couples TRBV23-1 to TRBJ1-1, with D possibly TRBD1 on 6 matching bases. TRBV23-1 is assigned to the ORF class and has an uncertain function. This CDR3 region has 15 residues. Deletions cut 6 bases from V and 5 bases from J, with 19 bases between. Here the CDR3 reads CASSSKGGSVTEAFF. DNA for the CDR3: TGCGCCAGCAGCAGTAAAGGGGGATCGGTGACTGAAGCTTTCTTT.

The genes are TRBV6-1 and TRBJ2-5; the D is unclear. Between the trimmed V and J ends, which lost 5 bases and 5 bases, there was a span of 15 bases. Germline CDR1 reads MNHNS; CDR2 reads SASEGT. CDR3 length equals 14 residues. In DNA form, the CDR3 reads TGTGCCAGCAGTTCGACTCCCTTGGGGGAGACCCAGTACTTC. Translating gives CASSSTPLGETQYF.

The genes are TRBV21-1 and TRBJ1-1. TRBV21-1 is a pseudogene. The CDR3 has 15 amino acids. CDR3 residues: CASSKGRRGNTEAFF. CDR3 in DNA: TGTGCCAGCAGCAAAGGGAGGAGGGGGAACACTGAAGCTTTCTTT.

This chain links TRBV10-3 with TRBJ2-1; D may be TRBD2 (5 bases). V was shortened by 6 bases and J by 10 bases, with 16 bases between the two germline ends. CDR3 length equals 13 residues. The germline V gene encodes CDR1 ENHRY and CDR2 SYGVKD. The CDR3 DNA sequence: TGTGCCATCAGGGTTGAACTAGGAGAAGAGCAGTTCTTC. This gives the protein CAIRVELGEEQFF.

CDR3: CASSLLGIAGELFF. DNA for the CDR3: TGTGCCAGCAGTTTACTAGGGATCGCCGGGGAGCTGTTTTTT. The chain links TRBV27 to TRBJ2-2; no clear D gene. Germline CDR1 is MNHEY and CDR2 is SMNVEV (reference sequence). The V end lost 2 bases, the J end lost 6 bases, and 10 bases lay between the germline ends. The CDR3 covers 14 residues.

The rearrangement uses TRBV19 and TRBJ1-1; D ambiguous. V lost 6 bases to trimming and J lost 5 bases, with 13 bases between them. In germline, CDR1 is LNHDA, CDR2 SQIVND (reference sequence). The CDR3 sequence is 13 residues long. The DNA of the CDR3 is TGTGCCAGTAGCTTCCAGCAGGTTACTGAAGCTTTCTTT. As protein: CASSFQQVTEAFF. The entire variable domain, with the rest obtained from reference TRBV19 and TRBJ1-1, is as follows: DGGITQSPKYLFRKEGQNVTLSCEQNLNHDAMYWYRQDPGQGLRLIYYSQIVNDFQKGDIAEGYSVSREKKESFPLTVTSAQKNPTAFYLCASSFQQVTEAFFGQGTRLTVV.

The chain combines TRBV4-1 with TRBJ1-4; 11 bases fit TRBD1. Germline CDR1 and CDR2: MGHRA and YSYEKL. J gave up 6 bases and V 3 bases, and 6 bases lay outside the gene matches. The length of the CDR3 is 16 residues. CDR3 coding DNA: TGCGCCAGCAGCCACCCGGACAGGGGGCTGGATGAAAAACTGTTTTTT. Translating it yields CASSHPDRGLDEKLFF.

As for this clone: The same CDR3 is also encoded by other DNA sequences in this sample. This chain links TRBV11-2 with TRBJ2-1; TRBD2 agrees at 11 bases. The CDR3 contains 16 residues. V shed 3 bases, J shed 4 bases, and the junction held 5 bases outside the gene matches. Germline-derived CDR1 and CDR2 are SGHAT and FQNNGV. This CDR3 is CASSLRLAGIYNEQFF. CDR3 nucleotides: TGTGCCAGCAGCTTGAGACTAGCGGGGATATACAATGAGCAGTTCTTC.

This chain uses TRBV6-1 with TRBJ1-5; 9 nucleotides agree with TRBD1. Germline V gives CDR1 MNHNS, CDR2 SASEGT. V shed 7 bases and J 5 bases; nucleotides not matched to a gene: 9. The CDR3 sequence is 15 residues long. The CDR3 nucleotides read TGTGCCAGCAACCCTACCTGGACAGGGGATCAGCCCCAGCATTTT. It yields the protein CASNPTWTGDQPQHF.

This CDR3 reads CAISVGTSDEQFF. DNA for the CDR3: TGTGCCATCAGTGTCGGGACTAGCGATGAGCAGTTCTTC. The genes are TRBV10-3 and TRBJ2-1; 10 bases agree with TRBD2. V gave up 4 bases and J gave up 8 bases; unmatched junction bases: 2. The CDR3 spans 13 residues. Per germline, CDR1 ENHRY and CDR2 SYGVKD.

The chain uses TRBV4-2 and TRBJ1-1, with 9 bases identical to TRBD1. Trimming removed 4 bases from V and 0 bases from J; junction bases left unmatched: 18. The CDR3 is 20 residues long. Per germline, CDR1 LGHNA and CDR2 YNFKEQ. CDR3 protein: CASSPPSPGQGLGLNTEAFF. DNA of the CDR3: TGTGCCAGCAGCCCTCCCTCACCGGGACAGGGTTTGGGGTTGAACACTGAAGCTTTCTTT.

The chain joins TRBV5-4 to TRBJ2-5, with D maybe TRBD2 (7 bases). Trimming removed 8 bases from V and 0 bases from J, with 11 bases in between. The CDR3 covers 13 residues. CDR1 SGHNT and CDR2 YYREEE come from the germline V gene (reference sequence). CDR3 sequence reads: CASKGGDQETQYF. CDR3 nucleotides: TGTGCCAGTAAGGGGGGGGACCAAGAGACCCAGTACTTC.

This clone showed up just a few times. The chain carries TRBV11-2 and TRBJ2-2; D is possibly TRBD2 (6 bases). The CDR3 extends over 16 amino acids. V lost 7 bases, J lost 0 bases, and 15 bases lay in between. Germline CDR1 SGHAT, CDR2 FQNNGV. The CDR3 is CASIQGSGANTGELFF. CDR3 nucleotides: TGTGCCAGCATCCAGGGTAGCGGCGCGAACACCGGGGAGCTGTTTTTT.

The chain recombines TRBV7-9 with TRBJ2-1, with D perhaps assigned TRBD1 or TRBD2 (5 bases each). The CDR3 is 16 residues long. Per the germline V gene, CDR1 is SEHNR and CDR2 is FQNEAQ (reference sequence). Trimming removed 2 bases from V and 0 bases from J, with 11 bases in between. Here the CDR3 reads CASSLFPGSSYNEQFF. For the CDR3, the DNA is TGTGCCAGCAGCTTATTCCCAGGGAGCTCCTACAATGAGCAGTTCTTC.

V and J are TRBV28 and TRBJ2-7, with TRBD1 matching over 7 bases. CDR3 length equals 14 residues. Trimming at V came to 8 bases and at J to 2 bases, leaving 9 bases not matched to a gene. From germline, CDR1 is MDHEN and CDR2 SYDVKM. The CDR3 here is CASGITGAAYEQYF. CDR3 DNA: TGTGCCAGCGGAATTACAGGGGCAGCCTACGAGCAGTACTTC.

This sequence joins TRBV18 and TRBJ2-3; 11 positions match TRBD1. This CDR3 comprises 16 residues. Germline CDR1 is KGHSH and CDR2 is LQKENI. V gave up 3 bases and J gave up 4 bases; unmatched junction bases: 6. CDR3 amino acids: CASSPGQGVASDTQYF. The CDR3 DNA reads TGTGCCAGCTCACCGGGACAGGGGGTCGCTTCAGATACGCAGTATTTT.

CDR3 DNA: TGTGCCAGCAGTTCAACCGAATATTCACCCCTCCACTTT. Translating gives CASSSTEYSPLHF. The rearrangement uses TRBV6-1 and TRBJ1-6; D is unclear. Germline loops: CDR1 MNHNS, CDR2 SASEGT. Trimming stripped 5 bases from V and 8 bases from J, with 10 bases between. CDR3 size: 13 residues.

V gene TRBV9 combines with J gene TRBJ2-3; 7 nucleotides line up with TRBD1. The ends lost 3 bases at V and 0 bases at J; junction bases unmatched: 4. The CDR3 is 15 amino acids. Germline CDR1 and CDR2: SGDLS and YYNGEE. CDR3 in amino acids: CASSAGQASTDTQYF. The CDR3 coding sequence is TGTGCCAGCAGCGCTGGACAGGCTAGCACAGATACGCAGTATTTT.

The chain employs TRBV7-2 and TRBJ1-2; D is ambiguous. CDR3 length: 15 residues. Trimming removed 1 base from V and 0 bases from J, with 9 bases in between. The germline CDR1 and CDR2 sequences are SGHTA and FQGNSA. DNA of the CDR3: TGTGCCAGCAGCTTAGTAGGACGAACTAACTATGGCTACACCTTC. Translating it yields CASSLVGRTNYGYTF.

This clone was counted between two and nine times. This chain links TRBV19 with TRBJ1-5; TRBD1 agrees at 7 bases. This CDR3 spans 14 amino acids. Germline-derived CDR1 and CDR2 are LNHDA and SQIVND (reference sequence). Losses at the gene ends were 6 bases for V and 1 base for J; bases not matched to a gene: 3. The CDR3 sequence: CASRPGQSNQPQHF. The CDR3 DNA reads as TGTGCCAGTAGGCCGGGACAGAGCAATCAGCCCCAGCATTTT.

This clone was observed a few times. The chain combines TRBV7-7 with TRBJ2-5; 14 nucleotides agree with TRBD2. Trimming at V came to 5 bases and at J to 2 bases, leaving 7 bases not matched to a gene. Germline assignment: CDR1 SSHAT and CDR2 FNYEAQ (reference sequence). The CDR3 runs 17 residues. The chain's CDR3 is CASSPRLAGGPQETQYF. CDR3 DNA: TGTGCCAGCAGCCCACGACTAGCGGGGGGGCCACAAGAGACCCAGTACTTC.